The clone carrying this T cell receptor (beta chain) was seen only a few times. The target antigen is unknown. 60 Vbeta and 13 Jbeta primers were used in PCR. Data came from immunoSEQ multiplex PCR; TCRdb stores just in-frame clones and leaves some out. Among around 120,000 clones, about 74% were seen once, and the ten largest hold about 2.6%. This entry comes from a study of cytomegalovirus exposure and HLA in healthy donors. Study-level results: Researchers reported that three CMV-associated chains were confirmed in vitro as CMV antigen-specific.

There are 16 residues in the CDR3. The trim removed 0 bases at V and 3 bases at J, leaving 6 bases unmatched. CDR1 and CDR2 (germline): SGHRS, YFSETQ. The specimen was PBMCs. This sequence originates from a woman in her forties in good health and CMV-seropositive. The J gene is TRBJ2-3, the V gene TRBV5-1; 8 bases are shared with TRBD1. The CDR3 reads CASSLVVRGHTDTQYF. The CDR3 nucleotides read TGCGCCAGCAGCTTGGTGGTCAGGGGGCATACAGATACGCAGTATTTT.